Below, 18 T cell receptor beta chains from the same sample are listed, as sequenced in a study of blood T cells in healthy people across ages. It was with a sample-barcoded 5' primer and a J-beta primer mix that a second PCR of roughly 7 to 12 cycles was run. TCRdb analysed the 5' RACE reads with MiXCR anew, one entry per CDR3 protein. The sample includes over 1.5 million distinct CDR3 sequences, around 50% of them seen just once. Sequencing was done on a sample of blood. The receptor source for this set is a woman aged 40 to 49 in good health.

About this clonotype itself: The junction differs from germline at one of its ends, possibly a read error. In DNA, the CDR3 is TGTGCTAGCAGCTCAGGCTTGGGACAGGCTCCCACAGATACGCAGTATTTT. Protein product: CASSSGLGQAPTDTQYF. The chain links TRBV7-7 to TRBJ2-3; 8 bases are a match to TRBD1. Germline V lookup: CDR1 SSHAT, CDR2 FNYEAQ (reference sequence). The CDR3 is 17 residues long.

In nucleotides, the CDR3 is TGTGCCAGCAGTCTGCGAAATGGAAACTGGAAACTGTTTTTT. Translation gives CASSLRNGNWKLFF. The chain couples TRBV27 to TRBJ1-4; D is uncertain. CDR1 MNHEY and CDR2 SMNVEV come from the germline V gene (reference sequence). V lost 5 bases, J lost 11 bases, and 18 bases lay in between. This CDR3 has 14 residues. Full variable domain (outside the CDR3, taken from reference TRBV27 and TRBJ1-4): EAQVTQNPRYLITVTGKKLTVTCSQNMNHEYMSWYRQDPGLGLRQIYYSMNVEVTDKGDVPEGYKVSRKEKRNFPLILESPSPNQTSLYFCASSLRNGNWKLFFGSGTQLSVL.

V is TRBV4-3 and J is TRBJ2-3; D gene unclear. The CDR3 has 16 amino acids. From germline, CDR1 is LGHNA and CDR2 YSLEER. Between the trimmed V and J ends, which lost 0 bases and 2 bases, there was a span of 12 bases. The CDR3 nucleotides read TGCGCCAGCAGCCAAGACCGCGGCAGCACCACAGATACGCAGTATTTT. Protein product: CASSQDRGSTTDTQYF.

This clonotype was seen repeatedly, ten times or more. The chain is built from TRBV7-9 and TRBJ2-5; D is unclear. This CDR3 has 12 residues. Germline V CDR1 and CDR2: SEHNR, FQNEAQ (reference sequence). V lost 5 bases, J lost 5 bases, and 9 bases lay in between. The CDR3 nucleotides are TGTGCCAGCAGCCCCAACGGGGAGACCCAGTACTTC. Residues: CASSPNGETQYF. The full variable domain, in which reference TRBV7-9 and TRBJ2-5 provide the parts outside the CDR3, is DTGVSQNPRHKITKRGQNVTFRCDPISEHNRLYWYRQTLGQGPEFLTYFQNEAQLEKSRLLSDRFSAERPKGSFSTLEIQRTEQGDSAMYLCASSPNGETQYFGPGTRLLVL.

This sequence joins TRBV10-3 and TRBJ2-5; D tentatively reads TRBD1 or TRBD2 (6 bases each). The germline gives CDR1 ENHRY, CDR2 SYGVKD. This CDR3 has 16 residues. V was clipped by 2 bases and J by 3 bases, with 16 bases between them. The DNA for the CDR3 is TGTGCCATCAGTGAGCCCGGCCAGGGGAGGAAAGAGACCCAGTACTTC. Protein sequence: CAISEPGQGRKETQYF.

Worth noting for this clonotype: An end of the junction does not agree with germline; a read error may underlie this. The CDR3 sequence is CASILTGGFYEQYF. DNA of the CDR3: TGCGCCAGCATCTTGACAGGGGGCTTTTACGAGCAGTACTTC. The chain links TRBV5-1 to TRBJ2-7; 10 nucleotides align to TRBD1. The length of the CDR3 is 14 residues. In germline, CDR1 is SGHRS, CDR2 YFSETQ.

The CDR3 DNA is TGTGCCACCAGCAGAGATGTCGGGGGCGGAGAGACCCAGTACTTC. Translated, it gives CATSRDVGGGETQYF. The J gene is TRBJ2-5, the V gene TRBV15; D could derive from TRBD1 or TRBD2 (6 bases each). Looked up from germline, CDR1 is LNHNV and CDR2 is YYDKDF (reference sequence). Trimming left V 0 bases short and J 4 bases short, with 12 bases between. This CDR3 is 15 amino acids long.

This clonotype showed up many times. The CDR3 protein is CASSHAGTGSYEQYF. The CDR3 DNA reads TGTGCCAGCAGTCATGCCGGGACAGGGTCCTACGAGCAGTACTTC. The gene calls are TRBV7-2 and TRBJ2-7; 9 positions match TRBD1. CDR3 size: 15 residues. Germline V gene data show CDR1 as SGHTA and CDR2 as FQGNSA. The V gene end was trimmed by 6 bases and the J gene end by 1 base; junction bases not matched to a gene: 7.

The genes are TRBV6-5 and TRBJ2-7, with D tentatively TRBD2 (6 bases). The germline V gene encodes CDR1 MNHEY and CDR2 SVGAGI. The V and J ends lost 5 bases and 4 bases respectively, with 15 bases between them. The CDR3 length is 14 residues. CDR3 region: CASSHRVAGYEQYF. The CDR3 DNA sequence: TGTGCCAGCAGTCATCGCGTGGCGGGGTACGAGCAGTACTTC.

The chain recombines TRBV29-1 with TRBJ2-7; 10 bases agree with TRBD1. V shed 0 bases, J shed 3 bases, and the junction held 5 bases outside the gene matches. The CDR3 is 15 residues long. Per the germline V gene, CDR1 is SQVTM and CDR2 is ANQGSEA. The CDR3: CSVEDMDRGNYEQYF. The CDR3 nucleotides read TGCAGCGTTGAAGATATGGACAGGGGGAACTACGAGCAGTACTTC.

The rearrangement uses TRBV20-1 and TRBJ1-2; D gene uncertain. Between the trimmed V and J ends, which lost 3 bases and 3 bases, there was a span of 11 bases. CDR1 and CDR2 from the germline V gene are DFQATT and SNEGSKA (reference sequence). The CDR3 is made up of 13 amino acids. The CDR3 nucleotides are TGCAGTGCTAGCGGGCAGAAGGACTATGGCTACACCTTC. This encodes CSASGQKDYGYTF.

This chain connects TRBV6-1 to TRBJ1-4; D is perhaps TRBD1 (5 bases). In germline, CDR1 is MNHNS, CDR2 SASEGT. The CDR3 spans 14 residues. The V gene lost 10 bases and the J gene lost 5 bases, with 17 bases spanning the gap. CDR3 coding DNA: TGTGCCACCCAAGGACACTTGGGAAATGAAAAACTGTTTTTT. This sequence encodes CATQGHLGNEKLFF.

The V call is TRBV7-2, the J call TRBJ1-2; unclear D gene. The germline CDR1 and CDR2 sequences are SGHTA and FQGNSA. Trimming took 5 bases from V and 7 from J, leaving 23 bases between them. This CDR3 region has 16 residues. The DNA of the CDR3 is TGTGCCAGCAGCCGACGTGACATACTAACACCAGGTGGCTACACCTTC. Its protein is CASSRRDILTPGGYTF.

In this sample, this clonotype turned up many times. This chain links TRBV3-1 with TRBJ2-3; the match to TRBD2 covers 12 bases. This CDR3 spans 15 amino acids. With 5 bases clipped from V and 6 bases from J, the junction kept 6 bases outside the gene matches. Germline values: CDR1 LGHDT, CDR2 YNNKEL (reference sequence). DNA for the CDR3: TGTGCCAGCAGCACAACTAGCGGGGGGACCGATACGCAGTATTTT. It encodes CASSTTSGGTDTQYF.

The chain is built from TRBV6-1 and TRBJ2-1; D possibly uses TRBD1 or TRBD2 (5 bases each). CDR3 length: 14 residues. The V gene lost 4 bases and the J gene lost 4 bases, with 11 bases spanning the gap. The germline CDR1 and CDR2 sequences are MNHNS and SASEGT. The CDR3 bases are TGTGCCAGCAGTGGGCTGGGGGTTTACAATGAGCAGTTCTTC. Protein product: CASSGLGVYNEQFF.

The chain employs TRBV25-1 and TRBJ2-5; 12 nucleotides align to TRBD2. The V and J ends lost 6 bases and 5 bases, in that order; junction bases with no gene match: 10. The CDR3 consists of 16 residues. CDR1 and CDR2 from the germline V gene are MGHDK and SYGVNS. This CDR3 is CASSELGLAGSETQYF. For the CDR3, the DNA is TGTGCCAGCAGCGAGCTCGGACTAGCGGGGTCGGAGACCCAGTACTTC.

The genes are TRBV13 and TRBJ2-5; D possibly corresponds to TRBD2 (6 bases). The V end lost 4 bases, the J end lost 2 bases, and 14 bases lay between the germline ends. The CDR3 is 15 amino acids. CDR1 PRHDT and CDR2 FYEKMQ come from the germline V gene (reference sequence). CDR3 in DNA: TGTGCCAGCAGCTACCAGGGAGGAGGGCAAGAGACCCAGTACTTC. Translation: CASSYQGGGQETQYF.

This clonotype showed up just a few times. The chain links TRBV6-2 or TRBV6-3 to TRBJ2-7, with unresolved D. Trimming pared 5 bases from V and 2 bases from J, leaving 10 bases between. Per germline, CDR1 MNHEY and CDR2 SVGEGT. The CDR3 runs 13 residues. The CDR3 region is CASSETAAYEQYF. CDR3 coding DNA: TGTGCCAGCAGTGAGACGGCCGCCTACGAGCAGTACTTC.